This T cell receptor beta chain was profiled in a study of regulatory T cells in long-lasting Graves disease. Combining iRepertoire HTBI primers with Arm-PCR of CDR3 regions, the authors built TCR beta libraries. One entry per CDR3 protein, called by TCRdb with MiXCR from the multiplex PCR reads. The sample consists of a few hundred thousand distinct CDR3 sequences, around 22% of them appearing once. As for time point: persistent/refractory GD, antithyroid drugs over 5 years with positive TRAb. Construction of the TCR library relied on RNA isolated from PBMCs. A note on this clonotype: Antigen unknown.

Study results and limitations: Small sample size may have lowered accuracy.

This CDR3 contains 14 residues. Trimming took off 9 bases at V and 3 bases at J, with 14 bases between the two ends. The V gene's germline CDR1 is LNHDA and CDR2 SQIVND (reference sequence). Sequencing was performed on peripheral blood mononuclear cells (PBMCs), taken when the disease was refractory, from a patient treated with antithyroid drugs. The TCR sequence derives from a female donor with Graves disease. The rearrangement joins TRBV19 to TRBJ1-4, with D tentatively TRBD1 (5 bases). The CDR3 protein is CASWKGGANEKLFF. The CDR3 DNA sequence: TGTGCCAGCTGGAAAGGAGGGGCTAATGAAAAACTGTTTTTT.